This entry lists 23 T cell receptor beta chains sequenced from one sample in a study of cytomegalovirus exposure and HLA in healthy donors. Vbeta (60) and Jbeta (13) primers were used in the PCR. Libraries were prepared by immunoSEQ multiplex PCR; TCRdb keeps only in-frame clonotypes and omits some of them. The data hold approximately 150,000 clones, with over 75% observed a single time. Sample: PBMCs. The source is a woman younger than 45 in good health and CMV-seronegative.

This clone showed up just a few times. V usage is TRBV5-5 and J usage is TRBJ2-7; TRBD2 matches at 8 bases. The CDR3 has 16 amino acids. The V gene's germline CDR1 is SGHKS and CDR2 YYEKEE (reference sequence). V shed 0 bases, J shed 2 bases, and the junction held 7 bases outside the gene matches. The CDR3 sequence: CASSLAVTSGPYEQYF. The CDR3 DNA sequence: TGTGCCAGCAGCTTGGCCGTTACTAGCGGCCCCTACGAGCAGTACTTC.

The chain joins TRBV30 to TRBJ1-1; TRBD1 is a possible D gene (5 bases). From germline, CDR1 is GTSNPN and CDR2 SVGIG (reference sequence). The V end was cut by 0 bases, the J end by 1 base, with 9 bases between. The CDR3 runs to 14 residues. The CDR3 sequence is CAWSVGHWNTEAFF. The CDR3 DNA reads as TGTGCCTGGAGTGTCGGACACTGGAACACTGAAGCTTTCTTT.

The chain recombines TRBV6-6 with TRBJ2-5, with 7 bases that match TRBD2. The DNA matches TRBJ2-7 better at its end, which makes the J call doubtful. There are 13 residues in the CDR3. Germline V CDR1 and CDR2: MNHNY, SVGAGI (reference sequence). Here the CDR3 DNA reads TGTGCCAGCAGTTACCTAGCGGCCTACGAGCAGTACTTC. Its protein product is CASSYLAAYEQYF.

This clone was recorded only once. The chain couples TRBV27 to TRBJ1-2; D may be TRBD1 (6 bases). Germline assignment: CDR1 MNHEY and CDR2 SMNVEV (reference sequence). The germline V and J ends were trimmed by 4 bases and 0 bases, with 24 bases remaining between them. This CDR3 is built from 19 residues. The CDR3: CASSSARTVGTNTNYGYTF. The CDR3 region has the DNA TGTGCCAGCAGTTCGGCCAGGACAGTAGGGACTAACACTAACTATGGCTACACCTTC.

The rearrangement uses TRBV19 and TRBJ1-6; unclear D gene. This CDR3 has 13 residues. Germline V gene sequence: CDR1 LNHDA, CDR2 SQIVND (reference sequence). Trimming stripped 8 bases from V and 8 bases from J, with 13 bases between. The DNA of the CDR3 is TGTGCCAGTGGACTTTACCGCGATTCACCCCTCCACTTT. The encoded protein is CASGLYRDSPLHF.

This chain connects TRBV4-2 to TRBJ1-4; the match to TRBD1 covers 9 bases. CDR1 LGHNA and CDR2 YNFKEQ come from the germline V gene. This CDR3 is built from 15 residues. V was clipped by 2 bases and J by 8 bases; unmatched bases: 6. CDR3 DNA: TGTGCCAGCAGCCAACCGGGACAGGGCCTCGAAAAACTGTTTTTT. This codes for CASSQPGQGLEKLFF.

The rearrangement joins TRBV10-3 to TRBJ2-1, with 9 bases fitting TRBD2. The CDR3 is 14 residues long. The ends lost 10 bases at V and 0 bases at J; junction bases unmatched: 4. Germline lookup yields CDR1 ENHRY and CDR2 SYGVKD. The CDR3 region has the DNA TGTGCCAATTCAGCGGGAGGCTCCTACAATGAGCAGTTCTTC. Its protein is CANSAGGSYNEQFF.

This rearrangement joins TRBV12-5 to TRBJ1-1; D perhaps matches TRBD1 (6 bases). Germline V gene sequence: CDR1 LGHNT, CDR2 FRNRAP. The V and J ends lost 5 bases and 1 base respectively, with 11 bases between them. The CDR3 covers 14 residues. The CDR3 sequence is CASGPDRSNTEAFF. DNA of the CDR3: TGTGCTAGTGGTCCCGACAGGTCGAACACTGAAGCTTTCTTT.

The sample holds one count of this clone. This sequence joins TRBV7-2 and TRBJ2-3; D possibly corresponds to TRBD2 (5 bases). Per germline, CDR1 SGHTA and CDR2 FQGNSA. The V end was cut by 0 bases, the J end by 6 bases, with 10 bases between. The CDR3 totals 14 residues. DNA for the CDR3: TGTGCCAGCAGCTTAGCGCCTAGCCCCGATACGCAGTATTTT. Its protein product is CASSLAPSPDTQYF.

J is TRBJ2-7 and V is TRBV11-2; 8 positions match TRBD2. Germline trimming cut 5 bases from V and 3 bases from J; bases unmatched to any gene: 9. The germline V gene encodes CDR1 SGHAT and CDR2 FQNNGV. This CDR3 region has 15 residues. The CDR3 spells CASSSGRGHIYEQYF. The CDR3 nucleotides read TGTGCCAGCAGCAGCGGGAGAGGACACATCTACGAGCAGTACTTC.

This chain links TRBV7-3 with TRBJ2-1; D is uncertain. The CDR3 has 14 residues. Germline V gene data show CDR1 as SGHTA and CDR2 as FQGTGA. Trimming cost V 2 bases and J 8 bases, with 13 bases left between them. Written as DNA, the CDR3 is TGTGCCAGCAGCTTAGCTAGGAATGGCGATGAGCAGTTCTTC. Translated, it gives CASSLARNGDEQFF.

The gene calls are TRBV6-1 and TRBJ2-5; TRBD1 matches at 8 bases. This CDR3 has 13 amino acids. J gave up 4 bases and V 6 bases, and 4 bases lay outside the gene matches. From germline, CDR1 is MNHNS and CDR2 SASEGT. The CDR3 nucleotides read TGTGCCAGCAGCAGAGGGACAGGAGAGACCCAGTACTTC. It specifies CASSRGTGETQYF.

The rearrangement uses TRBV5-5 and TRBJ2-2; D ambiguous. The germline V gene has CDR1 SGHKS and CDR2 YYEKEE (reference sequence). The V and J ends lost 2 bases and 6 bases respectively, with 14 bases between them. This CDR3 has 15 residues. This CDR3 reads CASSLLSSSPGELFF. CDR3 sequence (DNA): TGTGCCAGCAGCTTACTAAGCTCGAGTCCCGGGGAGCTGTTTTTT.

The gene calls are TRBV23-1 and TRBJ1-5, with 8 bases matching TRBD1. TRBV23-1 qualifies as an ORF whose function is uncertain. With V trimmed by 2 bases and J by 1 base, 7 bases remained unmatched. The CDR3 has 17 amino acids. The chain's CDR3 is CASSQQDRVGSNQPQHF. CDR3 sequence (DNA): TGCGCCAGCAGTCAACAGGACAGGGTAGGGAGCAATCAGCCCCAGCATTTT.

The chain combines TRBV6-1 with TRBJ1-2; D remains unclear. This CDR3 comprises 14 residues. Trimming pared 5 bases from V and 2 bases from J, leaving 12 bases between. CDR1 and CDR2 (germline): MNHNS, SASEGT. CDR3 sequence (DNA): TGTGCCAGCAGTCCGTCGGGCGGGAACTATGGCTACACCTTC. It specifies CASSPSGGNYGYTF.

This chain connects TRBV19 to TRBJ2-1, with 8 bases identical to TRBD2. The V gene's germline CDR1 is LNHDA and CDR2 SQIVND (reference sequence). With V trimmed by 4 bases and J by 3 bases, 2 bases remained unmatched. This CDR3 spans 14 amino acids. The CDR3 DNA is TGTGCCAGTAGTAGGCTAGCGGGCTACAATGAGCAGTTCTTC. It yields the protein CASSRLAGYNEQFF.

V gene TRBV5-1 combines with J gene TRBJ2-4, with TRBD1 matching 7 bases. The CDR3 extends over 13 amino acids. CDR1 is SGHRS and CDR2 is YFSETQ in the germline V gene. Trimming cost V 7 bases and J 7 bases; bases outside gene matches: 8. CDR3 DNA sequence: TGCGCCAGCGAAGACAGGGTAGTGAACATTCAGTACTTC. Translation gives CASEDRVVNIQYF. The whole variable domain, filled in from reference TRBV5-1 and TRBJ2-4, reads KAGVTQTPRYLIKTRGQQVTLSCSPISGHRSVSWYQQTPGQGLQFLFEYFSETQRNKGNFPGRFSGRQFSNSRSEMNVSTLELGDSALYLCASEDRVVNIQYFGAGTRLSVL.

V and J are TRBV18 and TRBJ2-1, with D hard to call. With 2 bases removed from V and 3 bases from J, the gap between germline ends came to 8 bases. This CDR3 is built from 14 residues. The germline gives CDR1 KGHSH, CDR2 LQKENI. This chain's CDR3 is CASSPNNYYNEQFF. The CDR3 DNA reads as TGTGCCAGCTCACCAAATAACTACTACAATGAGCAGTTCTTC.

The CDR3: CASSIHSQETQYF. The CDR3 coding sequence is TGTGCCAGTAGTATACACAGCCAAGAGACCCAGTACTTC. The chain employs TRBV19 and TRBJ2-5; no firm D call. The V gene's germline CDR1 is LNHDA and CDR2 SQIVND (reference sequence). Trimming stripped 2 bases from V and 1 base from J, with 5 bases between. CDR3 size: 13 residues.

The gene calls are TRBV7-8 and TRBJ1-2, with D possibly TRBD1 on 6 matching bases. This CDR3 is 14 amino acids long. V was shortened by 5 bases and J by 0 bases, with 10 bases between the two germline ends. Germline V gene data show CDR1 as SGHVS and CDR2 as FQNEAQ. Written as DNA, the CDR3 is TGTGCCAGCAGCCATGGGACAACTAACTATGGCTACACCTTC. The encoded protein is CASSHGTTNYGYTF. The full variable domain, in which reference TRBV7-8 and TRBJ1-2 provide the parts outside the CDR3, is GAGVSQSPRYKVAKRGQDVALRCDPISGHVSLFWYQQALGQGPEFLTYFQNEAQLDKSGLPSDRFFAERPEGSVSTLKIQRTQQEDSAVYLCASSHGTTNYGYTFGSGTRLTVV.

A word on this clone: The germline gene is not matched at one end of the junction; a read error may be the cause. J is TRBJ2-2 and V is TRBV18, with TRBD1 identical over 7 bases. The CDR3 runs to 15 residues. The germline gives CDR1 KGHSH, CDR2 LQKENI. CDR3 loop: CASSPRQGNTGELFF. The CDR3 DNA is TGTGCCAGCTCGCCACGACAGGGGAACACCGGGGAGCTGTTTTTT.

This clone was counted a single time. The V and J genes are TRBV29-1 and TRBJ1-1, with 8 bases lining up with TRBD1. V shed 6 bases, J shed 7 bases, and the junction held 10 bases outside the gene matches. Germline CDR1 SQVTM, CDR2 ANQGSEA. There are 13 residues in the CDR3. The CDR3 nucleotides read TGCAGCGTGGGACCGACAGGGGTTGGTGAAGCTTTCTTT. Translation gives CSVGPTGVGEAFF.

V gene TRBV11-2 combines with J gene TRBJ2-1, with D maybe TRBD1 (6 bases). The germline gives CDR1 SGHAT, CDR2 FQNNGV. The CDR3 spans 15 residues. The V and J ends lost 1 base and 7 bases respectively, with 14 bases between them. In DNA, the CDR3 is TGTGCCAGCAGCTTAGTCACAGGGAAGGGTAATGAGCAGTTCTTC. Its translation is CASSLVTGKGNEQFF.